This T cell receptor (beta chain) was identified during a study of T-cell memory formation after mild COVID-19. 5'RACE primed from the constant segment yielded TCR alpha and TCR beta cDNA libraries bearing sample barcodes and UMIs. TCRdb reprocessed the 5' RACE reads with MiXCR, giving one entry per CDR3 protein. Here the sample spans fewer than 400,000 distinct CDR3 sequences, 10% to 15% being singletons. V gave up 1 base and J gave up 5 bases, with 15 bases separating them. Germline-derived CDR1 and CDR2 are SEHNR and FQNEAQ (reference sequence). CDR3 length equals 16 residues. Sample: PBMCs or a T cell subset sorted from them (not recorded which). V usage is TRBV7-9 and J usage is TRBJ2-1; no reliable D call. The sequence derives from a man between 18 and 35 years old who had mild COVID-19 (a few samples of this study predate the infection). Cell type and time point are not known. This chain's CDR3 is CASSLGSGRRHNEQFF. The CDR3 DNA reads as TGTGCCAGCAGCTTAGGATCCGGCAGAAGACACAATGAGCAGTTCTTC.